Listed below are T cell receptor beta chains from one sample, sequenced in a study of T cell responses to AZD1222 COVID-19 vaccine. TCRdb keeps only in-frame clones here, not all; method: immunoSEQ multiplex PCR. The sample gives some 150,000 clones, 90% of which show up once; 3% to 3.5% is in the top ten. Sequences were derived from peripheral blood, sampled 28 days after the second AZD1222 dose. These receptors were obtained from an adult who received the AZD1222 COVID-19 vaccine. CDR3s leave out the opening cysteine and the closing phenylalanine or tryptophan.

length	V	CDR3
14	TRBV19	ASSSSGTTFGNTIY
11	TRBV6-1	ASSETTSTEAF
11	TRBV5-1	ASSFQVDYEQY
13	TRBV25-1	ASSARQGGEYGYT
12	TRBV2	ASSRDVYNSPLH
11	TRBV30	AWSPSLSDGYT
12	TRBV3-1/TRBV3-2	ASSQAGPRNEQF
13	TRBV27	ASRASGRARETQY
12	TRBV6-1	ASSDEGRNYEQY
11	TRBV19	ASSLTYTGELF
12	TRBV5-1	ASSTSGSWNEQF
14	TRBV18	ASSPQGRTRGSPLH
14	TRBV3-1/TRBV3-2	ASRVGTSGRAHEQF
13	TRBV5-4	ASSLGTSGSYEQY
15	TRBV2	ASSANPGQGGSETQY
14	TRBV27	ASSLVGTIQADTQY
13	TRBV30	AWSRRRVSGNTIY
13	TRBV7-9	ASSPARNLPDTQY
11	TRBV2	ASTRQGGNEAF
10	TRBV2	ASSEGGQPQH
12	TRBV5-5	ASSPPTGGYEQY
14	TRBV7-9	ASSSWGVANTGELF
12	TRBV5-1	ASSSTGTGDEQF
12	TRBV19	ASSPRQGAFEQF
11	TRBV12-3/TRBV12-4	ASRLIRGDTQY
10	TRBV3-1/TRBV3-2	ASSGTGGGQY
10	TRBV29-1	SVVSENTEAF
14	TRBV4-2	ASSQDYGAGREKLF
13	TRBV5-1	ASSLGVDLNTEAF
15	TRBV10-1	ASSHSTGRSSGNTIY
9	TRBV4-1	ASQGHTEAF
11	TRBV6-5	ASVGAGATEAF
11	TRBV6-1	ASSETRRDAAF
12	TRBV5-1	ASSLSFSSYEQY
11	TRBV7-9	ASRQTREETQY
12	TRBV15	ATSRDKGGYEQY
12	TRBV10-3	AISARVDTDTQY
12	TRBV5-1	ASSSGQLTDTQY
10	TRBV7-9	ASSLVTGELF
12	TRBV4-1	ASSQERGLHEQY
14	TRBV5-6	ASSLDGRQTGYGYT
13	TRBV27	ASSLGGQTHYGYT
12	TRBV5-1	ASSLEDGSYEQY
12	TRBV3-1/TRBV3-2	ASSPGSGLETQY
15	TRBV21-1	ASSKVREGTPNEKLF
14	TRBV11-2	ASSLFQTGSNSPLH
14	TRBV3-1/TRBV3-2	ASSQDPGRKNTEAF
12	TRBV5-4	ASSLKGANYGYT
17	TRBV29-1	SVALPTSWERSLNTEAF
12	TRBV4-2	ASSTTGFDYGYT
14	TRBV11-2	ASSLDGGAISYEQY
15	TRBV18	ASSPRGDGSGNTEAF
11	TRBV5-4	ASAGDLYNEQF
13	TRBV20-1	SASSREGLSDTQY
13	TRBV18	ASSPGLAGIGEQF
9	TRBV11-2	ASSLGNEQY
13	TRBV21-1	ASIPGRDENTEAF
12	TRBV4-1	ASSQDPQGYEQY
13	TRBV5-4	ASSSPRGAGYGYT
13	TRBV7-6	ASSSTGLYTDTQY